The clone carrying this T cell receptor beta chain was observed a handful of times. The data belong to a study of T cells after yellow fever vaccination. TCRdb passed the 5' RACE reads through MiXCR, listing each CDR3 protein once. The profile covers about 360,000 distinct CDR3 sequences, with over 5% appearing a single time and approximately 16% taken by the ten largest. Germline V gene sequence: CDR1 MNHEY, CDR2 SMNVEV (reference sequence). The CDR3 has 16 amino acids. V was cut by 5 bases and J by 0 bases, with 15 bases left in between. The sequence came from a young man who received the YFV17D yellow fever vaccine. Material: PBMCs, obtained 5 days after the yellow fever booster vaccination. The J gene is TRBJ2-3, the V gene TRBV27, with unresolved D. In DNA, the CDR3 is TGTGCCAGCAGTCCTCAGTGGCGGAGCAGCACAGATACGCAGTATTTT. Translating it yields CASSPQWRSSTDTQYF.